This passage covers 19 T cell receptor beta chains from one sample sequenced in a study of blood T cell repertoires in COVID-19. The repertoire was sequenced with immunoSEQ multiplex PCR; TCRdb's copy has only in-frame clones and lacks some. The repertoire holds roughly 26,000 clones, with around nine tenths as singletons. The sample was peripheral blood. These receptors were taken from a man aged 70 or older with acute or convalescent COVID-19.

This rearrangement joins TRBV19 to TRBJ2-3, with D maybe TRBD2 (5 bases). CDR3 length: 13 amino acids. V was pared by 4 bases and J by 0 bases, with 5 bases between. Germline V lookup: CDR1 LNHDA, CDR2 SQIVND (reference sequence). The CDR3 loop is CASSSGSTDTQYF. DNA for the CDR3: TGTGCCAGTAGTAGCGGGAGCACAGATACGCAGTATTTT.

The chain is built from TRBV24-1 and TRBJ2-7, with 9 bases fitting TRBD2. V trimming: 1 base; J trimming: 4 bases; junction bases outside the gene matches: 7. Germline lookup yields CDR1 KGHDR and CDR2 SFDVKD. This CDR3 region has 16 residues. CDR3 sequence (DNA): TGTGCCACCAGTGATTTCTGGCGGGAGGGCAGGTACGAGCAGTACTTC. It specifies CATSDFWREGRYEQYF.

CDR3 sequence reads: CAISESASANNEQFF. Written as DNA, the CDR3 is TGTGCCATCAGTGAGTCGGCTAGCGCCAACAATGAGCAGTTCTTC. This sequence joins TRBV10-3 and TRBJ2-1, with a possible D match to TRBD2 (6 bases). Per germline, CDR1 ENHRY and CDR2 SYGVKD. This CDR3 has 15 amino acids. Between the trimmed V and J ends, which lost 0 bases and 5 bases, there was a span of 11 bases.

This chain uses TRBV7-9 with TRBJ2-1, with 10 bases that match TRBD2. This CDR3 is built from 15 residues. The J segment lost 5 bases and the V segment lost 5 bases, leaving 6 bases of the junction unmatched. Per germline, CDR1 SEHNR and CDR2 FQNEAQ (reference sequence). The CDR3 sequence is CASSGGLALDNEQFF. CDR3 coding DNA: TGTGCCAGCAGCGGGGGACTAGCGCTTGACAATGAGCAGTTCTTC.

This clone was recorded only once. V and J are TRBV27 and TRBJ1-1, with D unresolved. The germline V gene encodes CDR1 MNHEY and CDR2 SMNVEV (reference sequence). The CDR3 contains 14 residues. V was cut by 5 bases and J by 0 bases, with 10 bases left in between. The CDR3 reads CASSPIPMNTEAFF. The DNA for the CDR3 is TGTGCCAGCAGTCCTATCCCCATGAACACTGAAGCTTTCTTT.

The chain has TRBV27 and TRBJ1-5, with D perhaps matching TRBD1 (6 bases). Germline lookup yields CDR1 MNHEY and CDR2 SMNVEV (reference sequence). This CDR3 has 14 residues. Trimming took off 7 bases at V and 8 bases at J, with 18 bases between the two ends. The CDR3 DNA reads as TGTGCCAGCACTCCTGGGGGGGCACGGGAGCCCCAGCATTTT. This codes for CASTPGGAREPQHF.

The V and J genes are TRBV9 and TRBJ2-3; TRBD2 aligns across 10 bases. V lost 1 base and J lost 8; bases outside the gene matches: 7. The CDR3 sequence is 15 residues long. Germline V gene data show CDR1 as SGDLS and CDR2 as YYNGEE. CDR3 in amino acids: CASSVNLAGVSTQYF. The CDR3 DNA reads as TGTGCCAGCAGCGTAAACCTAGCGGGAGTCTCTACGCAGTATTTT.

The chain is built from TRBV12-3 or TRBV12-4 and TRBJ2-3, with D unclear. Trimming took off 6 bases at V and 6 bases at J, with 10 bases between the two ends. The CDR3 is 12 amino acids. CDR3 bases: TGTGCCAGCAGGACTTGGGTGGATACGCAGTATTTT. It is translated as CASRTWVDTQYF.

The chain has TRBV7-3 and TRBJ1-1; D is ambiguous. The CDR3 spans 15 residues. V was cut by 4 bases and J by 4 bases, with 16 bases left in between. CDR1 and CDR2 from the germline V gene are SGHTA and FQGTGA. CDR3 nucleotides: TGTGCCAGCAGCTACGGGAGTGGAGGGAGCACTGAAGCTTTCTTT. Its protein product is CASSYGSGGSTEAFF.

CDR3 residues: CASSQDTGNRGNSPLHF. The CDR3 DNA reads TGCGCCAGCAGCCAAGATACGGGGAACAGGGGTAATTCACCCCTCCACTTT. J is TRBJ1-6 and V is TRBV4-1, with TRBD1 matching over 7 bases. Trimming took 0 bases from V and 6 from J; bases not matched to a gene: 8. This CDR3 spans 17 amino acids. Germline values: CDR1 MGHRA, CDR2 YSYEKL.

This chain connects TRBV12-3 or TRBV12-4 to TRBJ1-5; tentative D call: TRBD1 (5 bases). The V gene lost 7 bases and the J gene lost 7 bases, with 11 bases spanning the gap. The CDR3 extends over 12 amino acids. CDR3 residues: CASNDGAQPQHF. DNA for the CDR3: TGTGCCAGCAACGATGGGGCACAGCCCCAGCATTTT.

The rearrangement uses TRBV6-5 and TRBJ2-1, with TRBD2 matching over 15 bases. Germline CDR1 MNHEY, CDR2 SVGAGI. V lost 11 bases and J lost 8; bases outside the gene matches: 10. The CDR3 spans 15 residues. This chain's CDR3 is CASWTSGRDPHEQFF. In DNA form, the CDR3 reads TGTGCCTCTTGGACTAGCGGGAGGGACCCTCATGAGCAGTTCTTC.

The chain is built from TRBV2 and TRBJ2-7; the D gene is possibly TRBD2 (5 bases). Germline V gene sequence: CDR1 SNHLY, CDR2 FYNNEI. This CDR3 contains 12 residues. V gave up 7 bases and J gave up 9 bases, with 16 bases separating them. CDR3 amino acids: CASKDSHMGQYF. The DNA for the CDR3 is TGTGCCAGCAAGGACTCCCACATGGGGCAGTACTTC.

The rearrangement links TRBV9 to TRBJ1-6; no firm D call. This CDR3 comprises 14 residues. Trimming left V 6 bases short and J 8 bases short, with 15 bases between. Germline V CDR1 and CDR2: SGDLS, YYNGEE. CDR3 amino acids: CASTPFSSDSPLHF. CDR3 nucleotides: TGTGCCAGCACCCCCTTTAGCTCAGATTCACCCCTCCACTTT.

This clone was seen a single time. This sequence joins TRBV19 and TRBJ2-3, with 8 nucleotides matching TRBD1. Germline V gene sequence: CDR1 LNHDA, CDR2 SQIVND (reference sequence). The junction had 10 bases not matched to a gene; V was cut back by 5 bases and J by 6 bases. The CDR3 has 15 amino acids. The chain's CDR3 is CASSPYGQGSDTQYF. CDR3 in DNA: TGTGCCAGTAGTCCGTACGGACAGGGATCCGATACGCAGTATTTT.

V is TRBV2 and J is TRBJ1-2; maybe TRBD1 (5 bases). Between the trimmed V and J ends, which lost 5 bases and 5 bases, there was a span of 6 bases. Germline loops: CDR1 SNHLY, CDR2 FYNNEI. CDR3 size: 11 residues. Here the CDR3 DNA reads TGTGCCAGCAGTCCAGGGTATGGCTACACCTTC. This gives the protein CASSPGYGYTF. Together with reference TRBV2 and TRBJ1-2, the CDR3 gives the full variable domain: EPEVTQTPSHQVTQMGQEVILRCVPISNHLYFYWYRQILGQKVEFLVSFYNNEISEKSEIFDDQFSVERPDGSNFTLKIRSTKLEDSAMYFCASSPGYGYTFGSGTRLTVV.

The chain's CDR3 is CASSWTGGGTGELFF. The CDR3 coding sequence is TGTGCCAGCAGTTGGACAGGGGGCGGCACCGGGGAGCTGTTTTTT. The chain has TRBV13 and TRBJ2-2; TRBD1 matches 11 bases. V trimming: 6 bases; J trimming: 4 bases; junction bases outside the gene matches: 4. Germline V lookup: CDR1 PRHDT, CDR2 FYEKMQ (reference sequence). This CDR3 region has 15 residues.

The chain links TRBV6-5 to TRBJ1-2; 7 nucleotides align to TRBD1. The J segment lost 2 bases and the V segment lost 6 bases, leaving 9 bases of the junction unmatched. This CDR3 comprises 15 residues. Germline V CDR1 and CDR2: MNHEY, SVGAGI. In DNA, the CDR3 is TGTGCCAGCAGACCTTTCTTACAGGGGAACTATGGCTACACCTTC. Its protein is CASRPFLQGNYGYTF.

DNA of the CDR3: TGTGCCAGCAGTTACTCAGGCCCGGGACAGGTGGACGAGCAGTACTTC. This translates into CASSYSGPGQVDEQYF. The rearrangement uses TRBV6-5 and TRBJ2-7, with 8 positions matching TRBD1. The J segment lost 5 bases and the V segment lost 0 bases, leaving 9 bases of the junction unmatched. The CDR3 runs to 16 residues. Germline-derived CDR1 and CDR2 are MNHEY and SVGAGI.